The 24 T cell receptor beta chains in this list originate from one sample, sequenced in a study of T cell repertoires in cytomegalovirus infection. Via MiXCR, TCRdb re-called the reads, giving one row per CDR3 protein. This sample has over 300,000 distinct CDR3 sequences, with under 20% found just once. The sample comprised PBMCs. Receptors were obtained from a human donor in good health (CMV status not recorded). Some clones in this sample may be carry-over from other donors' samples.

The V call is TRBV7-9, the J call TRBJ2-3; 10 bases line up with TRBD1. This CDR3 spans 17 amino acids. Germline V gene lookup returns CDR1 SEHNR and CDR2 FQNEAQ (reference sequence). The junction had 15 bases not matched to a gene; V was cut back by 5 bases and J by 7 bases. CDR3 in DNA: TGTGCCAGCAGCAAACCCCGGGACAGGGGAAACTTTTATACGCAGTATTTT. It codes for CASSKPRDRGNFYTQYF.

This clonotype was detected a few times. The chain employs TRBV12-3 or TRBV12-4 and TRBJ2-1; D gene uncertain. This CDR3 is built from 12 residues. The V end was cut by 5 bases, the J end by 4 bases, with 6 bases between. CDR3 region: CASSNDYNEQFF. The CDR3 DNA sequence: TGTGCCAGCAGTAATGATTACAATGAGCAGTTCTTC.

This clonotype was seen at least ten times. This chain links TRBV28 with TRBJ2-1; tentative D call: TRBD1 (7 bases). The CDR3 sequence is 14 residues long. V was pared by 6 bases and J by 5 bases, with 14 bases between. Germline V gene sequence: CDR1 MDHEN, CDR2 SYDVKM. In DNA, the CDR3 is TGTGCCAGCAGCTCTCGGGGGACAGACAATGAGCAGTTCTTC. Residues: CASSSRGTDNEQFF.

The rearrangement links TRBV7-6 to TRBJ2-3; D call uncertain. Between the trimmed V and J ends, which lost 4 bases and 0 bases, there was a span of 11 bases. Germline assignment: CDR1 SGHVS and CDR2 FNYEAQ. CDR3 size: 15 residues. CDR3 region: CASSSLLASTDTQYF. CDR3 coding DNA: TGTGCCAGCAGCTCTCTACTCGCTAGCACAGATACGCAGTATTTT.

This clonotype was counted between two and nine times. The V and J genes are TRBV10-3 and TRBJ2-5, with TRBD1 identical over 9 bases. This CDR3 has 16 amino acids. The V and J ends lost 3 bases and 1 base, in that order; junction bases with no gene match: 6. The V gene's germline CDR1 is ENHRY and CDR2 SYGVKD. CDR3 DNA sequence: TGTGCCATCAGTGACCGGGACAGGGCACCCCAAGAGACCCAGTACTTC. Protein: CAISDRDRAPQETQYF.

The table lists this clonotype with many counts. V usage is TRBV7-3 and J usage is TRBJ2-5; D is unclear. Germline assignment: CDR1 SGHTA and CDR2 FQGTGA. Trimming cost V 1 base and J 1 base, with 7 bases left between them. The CDR3 sequence is 14 residues long. CDR3 coding DNA: TGTGCCAGCAGCTTAAAAGGTCTCCAAGAGACCCAGTACTTC. Its protein product is CASSLKGLQETQYF.

Only a few counts were recorded for this clonotype. V and J are TRBV6-2 or TRBV6-3 and TRBJ2-7; D tentatively reads TRBD1 or TRBD2 (5 bases each). The V end was cut by 0 bases, the J end by 1 base, with 7 bases between. The CDR3 loop spans 14 amino acids. The germline V gene encodes CDR1 MNHEY and CDR2 SVGEGT. The chain's CDR3 is CASSYSGDSYEQYF. The DNA for the CDR3 is TGTGCCAGCAGTTACTCGGGGGATTCCTACGAGCAGTACTTC.

The chain has TRBV12-3 or TRBV12-4 and TRBJ2-7; D perhaps matches TRBD1 (6 bases). The CDR3 contains 15 residues. Trimming removed 5 bases at V and 4 bases at J, with 18 bases between. The CDR3 DNA is TGTGCCAGCAGTAGTCCGGGACATCGCCCTTACGAGCAGTACTTC. Amino acids: CASSSPGHRPYEQYF.

This clonotype appeared many times. The CDR3 is CASSLTGPSQYF. As DNA, the CDR3 is TGTGCCAGCAGCTTAACGGGCCCCTCGCAGTATTTT. The chain recombines TRBV7-2 with TRBJ2-3; no clear D. Per germline, CDR1 SGHTA and CDR2 FQGNSA. V was pared by 2 bases and J by 10 bases, with 10 bases between. The CDR3 is made up of 12 amino acids.

For the CDR3, the DNA is TGTGCCAGCAGCTTAGCGGACCTTTCACCCCTCCACTTT. This translates into CASSLADLSPLHF. The chain employs TRBV7-6 and TRBJ1-6, with D unresolved. Trimming took 0 bases from V and 9 from J, leaving 6 bases between them. Per the germline V gene, CDR1 is SGHVS and CDR2 is FNYEAQ. This CDR3 comprises 13 residues.

J is TRBJ1-3 and V is TRBV20-1; D not resolved. CDR3 length equals 13 residues. V was clipped by 6 bases and J by 3 bases, with 12 bases between them. The germline V gene encodes CDR1 DFQATT and CDR2 SNEGSKA (reference sequence). CDR3 region: CSALGSFGNTIYF. The DNA for the CDR3 is TGCAGTGCCCTGGGATCGTTTGGAAACACCATATATTTT.

V and J are TRBV5-4 and TRBJ2-3; 7 bases map to TRBD2. The junction had 6 bases not matched to a gene; V was cut back by 0 bases and J by 2 bases. CDR3 length: 16 amino acids. Germline CDR1 and CDR2: SGHNT and YYREEE (reference sequence). The CDR3 region is CASSLGTSLNTDTQYF. The DNA of the CDR3 is TGTGCCAGCAGCTTGGGGACTAGTCTTAACACAGATACGCAGTATTTT.

This clonotype was observed at least ten times. V is TRBV7-2 and J is TRBJ2-1, with 7 nucleotides matching TRBD1. Losses at the gene ends were 2 bases for V and 0 bases for J; bases not matched to a gene: 10. This CDR3 is built from 18 residues. Germline assignment: CDR1 SGHTA and CDR2 FQGNSA. Here the CDR3 reads CASSLTTGVLSSYNEQFF. The CDR3, as DNA: TGTGCCAGCAGCTTAACAACAGGGGTCCTCAGCTCCTACAATGAGCAGTTCTTC.

This clonotype was observed a few times. The CDR3 region has the DNA TGCAGTGCTACCCCGGGACAGAGGAGGAACACTGAAGCTTTCTTT. This sequence encodes CSATPGQRRNTEAFF. The chain recombines TRBV20-1 with TRBJ1-1; 7 nucleotides agree with TRBD1. Germline loops: CDR1 DFQATT, CDR2 SNEGSKA (reference sequence). The CDR3 is 15 residues long. The V segment lost 4 bases and the J segment 1 base; nucleotides outside the gene matches: 9.

This rearrangement joins TRBV5-5 to TRBJ1-1; TRBD1 matches at 8 bases. The V gene's germline CDR1 is SGHKS and CDR2 YYEKEE (reference sequence). The CDR3 totals 15 residues. The junction had 8 bases not matched to a gene; V was cut back by 4 bases and J by 3 bases. The CDR3 DNA reads TGTGCCAGCAGCCGACAGGGGAGGTCGGACACTGAAGCTTTCTTT. Protein: CASSRQGRSDTEAFF.

The J gene is TRBJ1-2, the V gene TRBV20-1; TRBD1 agrees at 9 bases. The V segment lost 4 bases and the J segment 4 bases; nucleotides outside the gene matches: 13. Germline V gene sequence: CDR1 DFQATT, CDR2 SNEGSKA (reference sequence). The CDR3 covers 16 residues. In DNA form, the CDR3 reads TGCAGTGCTAATGGGGGACAGGGCATCTCCCTCTATGGCTACACCTTC. Its translation: CSANGGQGISLYGYTF.

The chain has TRBV10-3 and TRBJ2-5; TRBD1 is a possible D gene (6 bases). V was clipped by 0 bases and J by 0 bases, with 14 bases between them. The CDR3 extends over 17 amino acids. Germline V gene data show CDR1 as ENHRY and CDR2 as SYGVKD. CDR3 residues: CAISESRQGPNQETQYF. For the CDR3, the DNA is TGTGCCATCAGTGAGTCGAGGCAGGGGCCGAACCAAGAGACCCAGTACTTC.

The V call is TRBV6-6, the J call TRBJ2-1, with TRBD1 matching 7 bases. Germline trimming cut 6 bases from V and 0 bases from J; bases unmatched to any gene: 11. Looked up from germline, CDR1 is MNHNY and CDR2 is SVGAGI (reference sequence). The CDR3 loop spans 17 amino acids. CDR3 in amino acids: CASRLRGQDVSYNEQFF. CDR3 sequence (DNA): TGTGCCAGCAGACTACGCGGACAGGATGTCTCCTACAATGAGCAGTTCTTC.

This clonotype occurred a few times. The V call is TRBV12-3 or TRBV12-4, the J call TRBJ1-5; D call uncertain. This CDR3 is built from 14 residues. The V gene lost 0 bases and the J gene lost 6 bases, with 9 bases spanning the gap. As DNA, the CDR3 is TGTGCCAGCAGTTTAGCGTCAGCTGGTCAGCCCCAGCATTTT. As protein: CASSLASAGQPQHF.

Worth noting for this clonotype: The junction shows a germline mismatch at one end, possibly a read error. V is TRBV18 and J is TRBJ1-1; maybe TRBD1 (5 bases). This CDR3 comprises 11 residues. CDR1 and CDR2 from the germline V gene are KGHSH and LQKENI. The CDR3 sequence is CASSPGTEASF. The CDR3 nucleotides read TGTGCCAGCTCACCAGGGACTGAAGCTTCCTTT. The whole variable domain, filled in from reference TRBV18 and TRBJ1-1, reads NAGVMQNPRHLVRRRGQEARLRCSPMKGHSHVYWYRQLPEEGLKFMVYLQKENIIDESGMPKERFSAEFPKEGPSILRIQQVVRGDSAAYFCASSPGTEASFGQGTRLTVV.

Notes on this clonotype: This sequence may be a read error, since a much larger clone differs from it by one base. This sequence joins TRBV7-8 and TRBJ1-5; D might be TRBD1 (6 bases). The germline V and J ends were trimmed by 7 bases and 4 bases, with 23 bases remaining between them. Germline assignment: CDR1 SGHVS and CDR2 FQNEAQ. This CDR3 is 17 amino acids long. This CDR3 is CASTQGIWGGINQPQHF. The CDR3 nucleotides are TGTGCCAGCACCCAGGGGATATGGGGAGGGATAAATCAGCCCCAGCATTTT.

The chain joins TRBV5-4 to TRBJ2-1, with a weak D call TRBD2 (6 bases). CDR1 SGHNT and CDR2 YYREEE come from the germline V gene (reference sequence). CDR3 length: 15 amino acids. V dropped 0 bases and J dropped 10 bases, with 17 bases sitting between them. CDR3 in amino acids: CASSLAGEVRAEQFF. The CDR3 DNA is TGTGCCAGCAGCTTGGCGGGGGAAGTGAGGGCGGAGCAGTTCTTC.

This clonotype was recorded at least ten times. The rearrangement uses TRBV7-2 and TRBJ1-4; the D gene is possibly TRBD1 (5 bases). Germline loops: CDR1 SGHTA, CDR2 FQGNSA. CDR3 length: 14 amino acids. The V end was cut by 2 bases, the J end by 7 bases, with 11 bases between. The CDR3 coding sequence is TGTGCCAGCAGCTTAACGCAGGGTAGTGAAAAACTGTTTTTT. Its translation is CASSLTQGSEKLFF.

V is TRBV12-3 or TRBV12-4 and J is TRBJ2-1, with TRBD2 as a possible D gene (5 bases). There are 19 residues in the CDR3. The V and J ends lost 1 base and 1 base respectively, with 20 bases between them. As DNA, the CDR3 is TGTGCCAGCAGTTTAGAGAAGGATCTAGCCCTTGGGTCCTACAATGAGCAGTTCTTC. This codes for CASSLEKDLALGSYNEQFF.